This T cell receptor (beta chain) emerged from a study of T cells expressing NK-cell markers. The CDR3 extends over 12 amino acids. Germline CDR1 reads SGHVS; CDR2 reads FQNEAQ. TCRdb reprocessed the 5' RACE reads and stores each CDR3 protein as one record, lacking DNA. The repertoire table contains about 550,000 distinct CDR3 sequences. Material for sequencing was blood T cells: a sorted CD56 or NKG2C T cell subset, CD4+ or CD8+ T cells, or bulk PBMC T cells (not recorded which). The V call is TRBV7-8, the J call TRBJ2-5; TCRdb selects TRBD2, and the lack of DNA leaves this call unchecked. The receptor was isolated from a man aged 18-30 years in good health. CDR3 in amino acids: CASRGRVETQYF.